The following is a TCR beta chain sequence with its context. These data are taken from a study of OX40 agonist ivuxolimab in advanced cancers. Trimming pared 6 bases from V and 7 bases from J, leaving 19 bases between. Per the germline V gene, CDR1 is SNHLY and CDR2 is FYNNEI. The CDR3 sequence is 16 residues long. Produced via immunoSEQ multiplex PCR; TCRdb's table is partial and in-frame only. The sample has roughly 36,000 clones, roughly four fifths seen once. The receptor was isolated from an adult with an advanced solid tumor such as melanoma, head and neck, liver or kidney cancer. The sequencing used CD4+ or CD8+ T cells sorted from blood, collected in a trial of the OX40 agonist ivuxolimab. The rearrangement uses TRBV2 and TRBJ1-6; a weak D match, TRBD1 (6 bases). The CDR3 DNA reads TGTGCCAGCAGCGCCGGATTGGGGGGCAGAAATTCACCCCTCCACTTT. Protein sequence: CASSAGLGGRNSPLHF.